These 4 T cell receptor beta chains were sequenced from one sample in a study of blood T cell repertoires in COVID-19. The protocol was immunoSEQ multiplex PCR, while the TCRdb copy is restricted to in-frame clones and leaves out a portion. In the table there are 250,000 to 350,000 clones, about 86% of which are singletons. Sequenced input: peripheral blood. These receptors were obtained from a woman between 50 and 59 years old with acute or convalescent COVID-19.

This chain connects TRBV5-1 to TRBJ2-3; D possibly corresponds to TRBD1 (5 bases). V was pared by 6 bases and J by 0 bases, with 11 bases between. Germline assignment: CDR1 SGHRS and CDR2 YFSETQ. The CDR3 runs to 14 residues. CDR3 amino acids: CASMEDSSTDTQYF. The CDR3 DNA follows: TGCGCCAGCATGGAAGACAGCAGCACAGATACGCAGTATTTT.

This clone has more than one count but fewer than ten. The rearrangement uses TRBV12-3 or TRBV12-4 and TRBJ1-2, with D unresolved. V lost 9 bases and J 6 bases, leaving 11 bases between the germline ends. The CDR3 loop spans 11 amino acids. The CDR3 DNA follows: TGTGCCAGTCTTACTTTGAATGGCTACACCTTC. Protein product: CASLTLNGYTF.

This sequence joins TRBV7-9 and TRBJ1-2, with a tentative D call TRBD1 (5 bases). Trimming cost V 3 bases and J 1 base, with 12 bases left between them. The CDR3 covers 15 residues. Germline CDR1 and CDR2: SEHNR and FQNEAQ (reference sequence). In DNA, the CDR3 is TGTGCCAGCAGCTTGGGGCAAAACTTTAACTATGGCTACACCTTC. Its translation is CASSLGQNFNYGYTF.

This chain connects TRBV5-1 to TRBJ2-6; D is unresolved. V lost 2 bases to trimming and J lost 0 bases, with 6 bases between them. Per germline, CDR1 SGHRS and CDR2 YFSETQ. The CDR3 has 15 amino acids. As DNA, the CDR3 is TGCGCCAGCAGCTTCCAAAACTCTGGGGCCAACGTCCTGACTTTC. Amino acids: CASSFQNSGANVLTF.